This passage covers 24 T cell receptor beta chains from one sample sequenced in a study of identical twins. Each CDR3 protein gets one entry after TCRdb re-called the 5' RACE reads with MiXCR. In the table there are 700,000 to 950,000 distinct CDR3 sequences, approximately 13% of which are singletons. The sample was also linked to a second study, of yellow fever vaccine responses in identical twins.

The specimen was PBMCs. Every receptor here comes from a woman between 18 and 30 years old in good health.

This clonotype was picked up a small number of times. The chain uses TRBV20-1 and TRBJ1-6, with D hard to call. Germline loops: CDR1 DFQATT, CDR2 SNEGSKA (reference sequence). V shed 4 bases and J shed 7 bases, with 11 bases lying between them. The CDR3 loop spans 13 amino acids. CDR3 amino acids: CSATAGQNSPLHF. In nucleotides, the CDR3 is TGCAGTGCTACGGCCGGCCAGAATTCACCCCTCCACTTT.

This clonotype was counted only a few times. The chain is built from TRBV20-1 and TRBJ2-1; 7 positions match TRBD2. CDR1 and CDR2 (germline): DFQATT, SNEGSKA (reference sequence). The length of the CDR3 is 13 residues. With V trimmed by 3 bases and J by 5 bases, 4 bases remained unmatched. CDR3 nucleotide sequence: TGCAGTGCTAGGAGCGGGGTTGACAATGAGCAGTTCTTC. Translated: CSARSGVDNEQFF.

There are a few counts of this clonotype. The chain recombines TRBV7-7 with TRBJ2-2; D remains unclear. Germline V CDR1 and CDR2: SSHAT, FNYEAQ (reference sequence). The CDR3 loop spans 15 amino acids. Trimming pared 0 bases from V and 6 bases from J, leaving 11 bases between. CDR3 sequence reads: CASSLALSSSGELFF. The CDR3 DNA sequence: TGTGCCAGCAGCTTAGCGTTGTCTTCCTCCGGGGAGCTGTTTTTT.

This clonotype came up a few times. This chain connects TRBV10-3 to TRBJ2-3; TRBD1 matches 9 bases. Germline CDR1 is ENHRY and CDR2 is SYGVKD. The J segment lost 2 bases and the V segment lost 10 bases, leaving 7 bases of the junction unmatched. The CDR3 runs to 14 residues. The CDR3 region is CATWDRVNTDTQYF. CDR3 coding DNA: TGTGCCACATGGGACAGGGTTAACACAGATACGCAGTATTTT.

This chain links TRBV5-1 with TRBJ2-2, with TRBD1 as a possible D gene (5 bases). This CDR3 has 16 amino acids. From germline, CDR1 is SGHRS and CDR2 YFSETQ. Trimming cost V 1 base and J 4 bases, with 14 bases left between them. The CDR3: CASSLYTGAVTGELFF. CDR3 bases: TGCGCCAGCAGCTTGTACACTGGGGCGGTCACCGGGGAGCTGTTTTTT.

This clonotype was picked up a small number of times. The chain couples TRBV29-1 to TRBJ2-7; D remains unclear. V was cut by 5 bases and J by 5 bases, with 13 bases left in between. From germline, CDR1 is SQVTM and CDR2 ANQGSEA. The length of the CDR3 is 12 residues. As DNA, the CDR3 is TGCAGCGTTTTGCTGGGAAGGGACGAGCAGTACTTC. It codes for CSVLLGRDEQYF.

In its sample, this clonotype was seen many times. The rearrangement uses TRBV7-9 and TRBJ1-3; D gene uncertain. With 5 bases removed from V and 0 bases from J, the gap between germline ends came to 17 bases. This CDR3 region has 17 residues. From germline, CDR1 is SEHNR and CDR2 FQNEAQ (reference sequence). CDR3 bases: TGTGCCAGCAGCCCCACGGCTGGACTGATCTCTGGAAACACCATATATTTT. Translating gives CASSPTAGLISGNTIYF.

The sample holds a few counts of this clonotype. The V call is TRBV29-1, the J call TRBJ1-1; D gene ambiguous. CDR3 length: 14 residues. Germline loops: CDR1 SQVTM, CDR2 ANQGSEA. Trimming took off 3 bases at V and 0 bases at J, with 11 bases between the two ends. CDR3 sequence: CSVEWVPVNTEAFF. The CDR3 DNA reads as TGCAGCGTTGAGTGGGTTCCGGTGAACACTGAAGCTTTCTTT.

This rearrangement joins TRBV7-9 to TRBJ2-3; perhaps TRBD1 as D (5 bases). The CDR3 is 17 residues long. Trimming left V 5 bases short and J 2 bases short, with 20 bases between. CDR1 SEHNR and CDR2 FQNEAQ come from the germline V gene (reference sequence). The CDR3: CASSRRAGQGFTDTQYF. The CDR3, as DNA: TGTGCCAGCAGCCGACGGGCAGGGCAGGGATTCACAGATACGCAGTATTTT.

V gene TRBV12-5 combines with J gene TRBJ2-1, with 7 bases that match TRBD1. This CDR3 has 14 amino acids. CDR1 and CDR2 (germline): LGHNT, FRNRAP. V dropped 9 bases and J dropped 5; count of bases not matched to a gene: 10. CDR3 loop: CASHPGQRDNEQFF. The CDR3 region has the DNA TGTGCTAGCCATCCGGGACAGAGGGACAATGAGCAGTTCTTC.

In this sample, this clonotype turned up a few times. The chain recombines TRBV20-1 with TRBJ2-2; TRBD2 agrees at 10 bases. The CDR3 sequence is 16 residues long. Germline CDR1 reads DFQATT; CDR2 reads SNEGSKA (reference sequence). The V segment lost 6 bases and the J segment 4 bases; nucleotides outside the gene matches: 11. Written as DNA, the CDR3 is TGCAGTGCGGCTGCTGGGCTAGCGGGAGCCACCGGGGAGCTGTTTTTT. Translation: CSAAAGLAGATGELFF.

The V and J genes are TRBV5-1 and TRBJ2-5; 7 bases are a match to TRBD2. Germline CDR1 is SGHRS and CDR2 is YFSETQ. This CDR3 is built from 18 residues. V trimming: 0 bases; J trimming: 2 bases; junction bases outside the gene matches: 13. The chain's CDR3 is CASSLDPLGGGLQETQYF. In nucleotides, the CDR3 is TGCGCCAGCAGCTTGGACCCCTTGGGCGGGGGTTTGCAAGAGACCCAGTACTTC.

This clonotype turned up a few times. The chain recombines TRBV7-9 with TRBJ2-1, with D hard to call. The CDR3 has 14 residues. Trimming removed 1 base from V and 8 bases from J, with 12 bases in between. The germline V gene encodes CDR1 SEHNR and CDR2 FQNEAQ (reference sequence). The CDR3 is CASSLEGLYDEQFF. CDR3 bases: TGTGCCAGCAGCTTAGAAGGGCTATACGATGAGCAGTTCTTC.

The rearrangement links TRBV3-1 to TRBJ2-1; 7 bases align to TRBD2. The V segment lost 1 base and the J segment 5 bases; nucleotides outside the gene matches: 11. CDR1 and CDR2 from the germline V gene are LGHDT and YNNKEL (reference sequence). The CDR3 runs to 17 residues. The CDR3 sequence: CASSQVSGGAGDNEQFF. As DNA, the CDR3 is TGTGCCAGCAGCCAAGTGTCGGGGGGTGCTGGGGACAATGAGCAGTTCTTC.

A few counts support this clonotype. The rearrangement joins TRBV6-2 or TRBV6-3 to TRBJ2-3, with D possibly TRBD2 on 6 matching bases. V was trimmed by 10 bases and J by 1 base, leaving 21 bases between them. Germline lookup yields CDR1 MNHEY and CDR2 SVGEGT. CDR3 length: 16 amino acids. The CDR3 coding sequence is TGTGCCAACTCCACATCGCCCCCGGGGGGCACAGATACGCAGTATTTT. Protein product: CANSTSPPGGTDTQYF.

The J gene is TRBJ2-7, the V gene TRBV28, with 10 positions matching TRBD1. In germline, CDR1 is MDHEN, CDR2 SYDVKM. CDR3 length: 17 amino acids. V gave up 6 bases and J gave up 7 bases; unmatched junction bases: 18. The CDR3, as DNA: TGTGCCAGCAGGCCCTCATCCGGGACAGGGGCCGGAAGGGAGCAGTACTTC. Amino acid sequence: CASRPSSGTGAGREQYF.

The gene calls are TRBV7-8 and TRBJ1-2; D ambiguous. The CDR3 loop spans 12 amino acids. CDR1 is SGHVS and CDR2 is FQNEAQ in the germline V gene. V lost 5 bases to trimming and J lost 5 bases, with 9 bases between them. CDR3 DNA: TGTGCCAGCAGCCTTAACAGATATGGCTACACCTTC. Translated: CASSLNRYGYTF.

V gene TRBV11-3 combines with J gene TRBJ2-1, with D possibly TRBD1 on 6 matching bases. The ends were cut back, 3 bases at V and 3 bases at J, with 9 bases in the middle. From germline, CDR1 is SGHNT and CDR2 YENEEA. The CDR3 spans 14 residues. CDR3 sequence (DNA): TGTGCCAGCAGCTTTTCAGGGGTCTACAATGAGCAGTTCTTC. Its translation is CASSFSGVYNEQFF.

In this sample, this clonotype turned up a few times. One junction end does not reproduce the germline sequence, and a read error may be involved. The chain is built from TRBV28 and TRBJ2-5; D is uncertain. The CDR3 has 12 amino acids. CDR1 and CDR2 (germline): MDHEN, SYDVKM. The CDR3 spells CASSSSPNAHTF. The CDR3 nucleotides read TGTGCCAGCAGTTCATCACCGAACGCACATACCTTC.

The V and J genes are TRBV28 and TRBJ2-2; D gene uncertain. Germline CDR1 and CDR2: MDHEN and SYDVKM. With 5 bases removed from V and 5 bases from J, the gap between germline ends came to 18 bases. This CDR3 spans 16 amino acids. The CDR3 nucleotides are TGTGCCAGCAGTCTCGGGTCGGGTCGTTGGACCGGGGAGCTGTTTTTT. Its protein product is CASSLGSGRWTGELFF.

Comments on this clonotype: The junction does not match germline at one end; this may be a read error. The CDR3 spells CASSFGSGRGNEQLF. In DNA form, the CDR3 reads TGCGCCAGCAGCTTCGGTAGCGGGAGGGGTAATGAGCAGCTCTTC. This chain links TRBV5-1 with TRBJ2-1, with TRBD2 matching over 11 bases. Germline V lookup: CDR1 SGHRS, CDR2 YFSETQ. The CDR3 runs to 15 residues.

The chain employs TRBV3-1 and TRBJ2-1, with D possibly matching TRBD2 (6 bases). CDR3 length equals 15 residues. Germline CDR1 and CDR2: LGHDT and YNNKEL (reference sequence). The V end was cut by 0 bases, the J end by 6 bases, with 12 bases between. The chain's CDR3 is CASSQETGTFNEQFF. CDR3 bases: TGTGCCAGCAGCCAAGAGACCGGGACTTTCAATGAGCAGTTCTTC.

The gene calls are TRBV10-3 and TRBJ1-1, with unresolved D. V was cut by 3 bases and J by 7 bases, with 6 bases left in between. CDR3 size: 11 residues. The germline V gene has CDR1 ENHRY and CDR2 SYGVKD. CDR3 sequence (DNA): TGTGCCATCAGTGACCAGGATGAAGCTTTCTTT. As protein: CAISDQDEAFF.

Comments on this clonotype: The junction and the germline gene differ at one end; a read error may be behind it. This rearrangement joins TRBV3-1 to TRBJ2-2, with 7 bases matching TRBD2. Looked up from germline, CDR1 is LGHDT and CDR2 is YNNKEL (reference sequence). This CDR3 has 17 amino acids. DNA for the CDR3: TGTGCCAGCAACCAAGATTTCCTAGCGGCTCTCACCGTGGAGCTGTTTTTT. Amino acids: CASNQDFLAALTVELFF.